This T cell receptor beta chain was sequenced during a study of CD8+ T cells in alopecia areata. Obtained from alopecia areata patients were lesional scalp punch biopsies along with peripheral blood. Extraction and reverse transcription of RNA yielded cDNA as the sequencing template. Sequencing used immunoSEQ multiplex PCR; TCRdb keeps in-frame clones, though not all of them. The sample carries around 65,000 clones, about half recorded once. The source of this sequence is a human donor with alopecia areata. This specimen consisted of CD8+ T cells sorted from blood, obtained at week 0.

CDR3 bases: TGTGCCACCCCAGCGGGAGGTAACACCGGGGAGCTGTTTTTT. Translated, it gives CATPAGGNTGELFF. This rearrangement joins TRBV10-3 to TRBJ2-2; 9 bases agree with TRBD2. The CDR3 contains 14 residues. CDR1 is ENHRY and CDR2 is SYGVKD in the germline V gene. Trimming cost V 10 bases and J 2 bases; bases outside gene matches: 5.